The clone carrying this T cell receptor (beta chain) has at least ten counts. TCRdb reprocessed the 5' RACE reads via MiXCR and lists one record per CDR3 protein. Of just under 30,000 distinct CDR3 sequences in the sample, about 5% are singletons; the top ten hold about a tenth. The data were obtained in a study of early T cells in non-severe SARS-CoV-2 infection. Study details: Alpha and beta chains were unpaired, from unsorted whole-blood bulk RNA.

Unmatched junction bases numbered 12, after V lost 6 bases and J lost 6 bases. There are 14 residues in the CDR3. Germline V gene lookup returns CDR1 DFQATT and CDR2 SNEGSKA (reference sequence). The origin of this receptor is an adult who was a healthcare worker with PCR-confirmed SARS-CoV-2 infection or an uninfected control (not recorded which). The chain carries TRBV20-1 and TRBJ2-7; TRBD1 matches 9 bases. The sequencing sample was made of whole blood. The CDR3 region is CSATWGTGRLEQYF. DNA of the CDR3: TGCAGTGCAACATGGGGGACAGGGCGCCTCGAGCAGTACTTC.